This is a list of T cell receptor beta chains from one sample in a study of control samples from healthy donors and cancer patients. Profiling relied on immunoSEQ multiplex PCR, and the TCRdb table lists in-frame clones only, not all of them. The profile shows under 150,000 clones, roughly 91% of them singletons. Source material: blood. All receptors come from a woman aged 65 to 85 in good health. Both conserved end residues are part of each CDR3. D genes are given only for firm matches. The size field is filled for only some rows; it gives once, few, many or a size class.

D: NA; J: TRBJ1-1; V: TRBV5-1; size: NA; DNA: TGCGCCAGCAGCTCCTCCGGGGGTAACACTGAAGCTTTCTTT; CDR3: CASSSSGGNTEAFF
D: TRBD1; J: TRBJ1-2; V: TRBV19; size: once; DNA: TGTGCCAGTAGTCAGGGGGGAGCGGACTATGGCTACACCTTC; CDR3: CASSQGGADYGYTF
D: NA; J: TRBJ1-6; V: TRBV9; size: NA; DNA: TGTGCCAGCAGCCCTCGGGGGGGGGCTGGCTCACCCCTCCACTTT; CDR3: CASSPRGGAGSPLHF
D: NA; J: TRBJ1-5; V: TRBV5-1; size: NA; DNA: TGCGCCACTCTTAAGTGGGGCAATCAGCCCCAGCATTTT; CDR3: CATLKWGNQPQHF
D: NA; J: TRBJ2-1; V: TRBV7-9; size: once; DNA: TGTGCCAGCAGCTTACGCAGGGCCGATGAGCAGTTCTTC; CDR3: CASSLRRADEQFF
D: NA; J: TRBJ1-5; V: TRBV5-6; size: NA; DNA: TGTGCCAGCAGCTTGCGGGATAGCAATCAGCCCCAGCATTTT; CDR3: CASSLRDSNQPQHF
D: NA; J: TRBJ1-1; V: TRBV2; size: NA; DNA: TGTGCCAGCAGTGAGGCCACCTACGGAGCTTTCTTT; CDR3: CASSEATYGAFF
D: TRBD1; J: TRBJ2-7; V: TRBV7-8; size: NA; DNA: TGTGCCAGCAGCAGTGAGGGACAGGGGGCCTACGAGCAGTACTTC; CDR3: CASSSEGQGAYEQYF
D: NA; J: TRBJ1-5; V: TRBV19; size: NA; DNA: TGTGCCGCAGGACCCTATCAGCCCCAGCATTTT; CDR3: CAAGPYQPQHF
D: TRBD1; J: TRBJ2-7; V: TRBV5-1; size: NA; DNA: TGCGCCAGCAGCTTGGGTGACAGGGTTTCCTACGAGCAGTACTTC; CDR3: CASSLGDRVSYEQYF
D: NA; J: TRBJ2-3; V: TRBV6-5; size: NA; DNA: TGTGCCAGCAGAGGGCCCCTATTGGGTACGCAGTATTTT; CDR3: CASRGPLLGTQYF
D: NA; J: TRBJ2-5; V: TRBV3-1/TRBV3-2; size: NA; DNA: TGTGCAGCAGCCAAGTTCCGTCGCCACGAACAACAAGAGACCCAGTACTTC; CDR3: CAAAKFRRHEQQETQYF
D: NA; J: TRBJ1-1; V: TRBV18; size: NA; DNA: TGTGCCAGCTCCGCCAGCACTGAAGCTTTCTTT; CDR3: CASSASTEAFF
D: TRBD1; J: TRBJ2-7; V: TRBV6-5; size: NA; DNA: TGTGCCAGCAGTCCAGGGGGCACTGCCTACGAGCAGTACTTC; CDR3: CASSPGGTAYEQYF
D: NA; J: TRBJ1-4; V: TRBV2; size: NA; DNA: TGTGCCAGCAGTGACGAGCAGGAGGGGGAAAAACTGTTTTTT; CDR3: CASSDEQEGEKLFF
D: NA; J: TRBJ2-1; V: TRBV9; size: NA; DNA: TGTGCCAGCAGCGTTCGTGGGGGGCCGAGAAATGAGCAGTTCTTC; CDR3: CASSVRGGPRNEQFF
D: TRBD2; J: TRBJ2-3; V: TRBV4-1; size: NA; DNA: TGCGCCAGCAGCCAAGATAATGCGGGGAGGGCTAGCACAGATACGCAGTATTTT; CDR3: CASSQDNAGRASTDTQYF
D: TRBD1; J: TRBJ1-1; V: TRBV18; size: NA; DNA: TGTGCCAGCTCCCGGGACAGAAACACTGAAGCTTTCTTT; CDR3: CASSRDRNTEAFF
D: NA; J: TRBJ1-5; V: TRBV5-8; size: NA; DNA: TGTGCCAGCAGCTTGGGGACAGATAGCAATCAGCCCCAGCATTTT; CDR3: CASSLGTDSNQPQHF
D: NA; J: TRBJ1-5; V: TRBV11-2; size: once; DNA: TGTGCCAGCAGCTTACTAGGGGGGTCTAGCAATCAGCCCCAGCATTTT; CDR3: CASSLLGGSSNQPQHF
D: TRBD2; J: TRBJ2-5; V: TRBV3-1/TRBV3-2; size: NA; DNA: TGTGCCAGCAGCCAAGGCACCGGGACTATCCAAGAGACCCAGTACTTC; CDR3: CASSQGTGTIQETQYF
D: NA; J: TRBJ1-2; V: TRBV19; size: NA; DNA: TGTGCCAGTAAGGAGGGGAGTACGGGGTCCTATGGCTACACCTTC; CDR3: CASKEGSTGSYGYTF
D: NA; J: TRBJ1-1; V: TRBV4-1; size: NA; DNA: TGCGCCAGCAGCCAAGATGCGGCACCCCAGGTGGCTTTCTTT; CDR3: CASSQDAAPQVAFF
D: NA; J: TRBJ2-2; V: TRBV9; size: NA; DNA: TGTGCCAGCAGCCCTCGGGGTGGCACCGGGGAGCTGTTTTTT; CDR3: CASSPRGGTGELFF
D: TRBD1; J: TRBJ2-2; V: TRBV5-5; size: few; DNA: TGTGCCAGCAGAACAGGGGGGACCGGGGAGCTGTTTTTT; CDR3: CASRTGGTGELFF
D: NA; J: TRBJ2-3; V: TRBV6-1; size: NA; DNA: TGTGCCAGCAGTGATCTGGAAATCCTCTCCCCGAGCACAGATACGCAGTATTTT; CDR3: CASSDLEILSPSTDTQYF
D: NA; J: TRBJ1-2; V: TRBV4-2; size: NA; DNA: TGTGCCAGCAGCCAAGGGGAGACACGGGGGGCCTATGGCTACACCTTC; CDR3: CASSQGETRGAYGYTF
D: TRBD2; J: TRBJ2-3; V: TRBV5-4; size: NA; DNA: TGTGCCAGCAGCCGTGGGACTAGCGGGGGGGGCAGCACAGATACGCAGTATTTT; CDR3: CASSRGTSGGGSTDTQYF
D: TRBD2; J: TRBJ2-7; V: TRBV3-1/TRBV3-2; size: NA; DNA: TGTGCCAGCAGCCCCGACGACATCGGGACTACCTACTACGAGCAGTACTTC; CDR3: CASSPDDIGTTYYEQYF
D: NA; J: TRBJ1-2; V: TRBV12-3/TRBV12-4; size: NA; DNA: TGTGCCAGCAGTTTACTCAGTAACTATGGCTACACCTTC; CDR3: CASSLLSNYGYTF
D: NA; J: TRBJ2-6; V: TRBV6-2/TRBV6-3; size: once; DNA: TGTGCCAGCAGTAAACTTGGGGACTCTGGGGCCAACGTCCTGACTTTC; CDR3: CASSKLGDSGANVLTF
D: TRBD2; J: TRBJ2-5; V: TRBV5-1; size: once; DNA: TGCGCCAGCAGCTTGGGGCGAGCGGGGGGTCCCACCAGCCAAGAGACCCAGTACTTC; CDR3: CASSLGRAGGPTSQETQYF
D: NA; J: TRBJ2-3; V: TRBV9; size: once; DNA: TGTGCCAGCAGCGTAGGGTTAGATACGCAGTATTTT; CDR3: CASSVGLDTQYF
D: NA; J: TRBJ2-7; V: TRBV5-1; size: few; DNA: TGCGCCAGCAGCCCCCTCCCGAACGAACAGCAGTACTTC; CDR3: CASSPLPNEQQYF
D: NA; J: TRBJ1-3; V: TRBV19; size: NA; DNA: TGTGCCAGTAGCCCCCCGTTCGCTGCTGGAAACACCATATATTTT; CDR3: CASSPPFAAGNTIYF
D: TRBD2; J: TRBJ2-7; V: TRBV7-8; size: NA; DNA: TGTGCCAGCAGCCGAGGACTAGCGGCCTACGAGCAGTACTTC; CDR3: CASSRGLAAYEQYF
D: NA; J: TRBJ1-2; V: TRBV7-9; size: NA; DNA: TGTGCCAGCAGCTTAGAGGCTAGAAAAAGCTCTGGCTACACCTTC; CDR3: CASSLEARKSSGYTF
D: TRBD2; J: TRBJ2-5; V: TRBV7-9; size: NA; DNA: TGTGCCAGCAGCCCCCCGGGGGGGACCCAGTACTTC; CDR3: CASSPPGGTQYF
D: TRBD2; J: TRBJ2-1; V: TRBV6-2/TRBV6-3; size: NA; DNA: TGTGCCAGCAGTGCCCCCCCCGGGACTAGCGGGGGGGTTGGGTCCTACAATGAGCAGTTCTTC; CDR3: CASSAPPGTSGGVGSYNEQFF
D: TRBD1; J: TRBJ1-2; V: TRBV7-9; size: NA; DNA: TGTGCCAGCAGGCGGGACAGCGACTATGGCTACACCTTC; CDR3: CASRRDSDYGYTF
D: NA; J: TRBJ1-2; V: TRBV5-5; size: NA; DNA: TGTGCCAGCAGCTTCGGACAGTATGATGGCTACACCTTC; CDR3: CASSFGQYDGYTF
D: NA; J: TRBJ2-3; V: TRBV4-1; size: NA; DNA: TGCGCCAGCAGCCAGCCCGCCTTGGATACGCAGTATTTT; CDR3: CASSQPALDTQYF
D: NA; J: TRBJ1-2; V: TRBV7-9; size: NA; DNA: TGTGCCAGCAGCTTACAGGGTCTAAGCTATGGCTACACCTTC; CDR3: CASSLQGLSYGYTF
D: NA; J: TRBJ1-2; V: TRBV10-2; size: NA; DNA: TGCGCCAGCAGTGAGTCGGGGGCGGTGGAACACACCTTC; CDR3: CASSESGAVEHTF
D: TRBD1; J: TRBJ2-2; V: TRBV6-5; size: NA; DNA: TGTGCCAGCAGAGAGGGGACAGTAGGTACCGGGGAGCTGTTTTTT; CDR3: CASREGTVGTGELFF
D: TRBD1; J: TRBJ2-3; V: TRBV9; size: NA; DNA: TGTGCCAGCAGCGCTAAACAGGGGGCGGGCACAGATACGCAGTATTTT; CDR3: CASSAKQGAGTDTQYF
D: TRBD1; J: TRBJ2-7; V: TRBV7-2; size: NA; DNA: TGTGCCAGCAGCTTAGTAAGTGCAGGGGGCATCTACGAGCAGTACTTC; CDR3: CASSLVSAGGIYEQYF
D: NA; J: TRBJ1-2; V: TRBV12-3/TRBV12-4; size: NA; DNA: TGTGCCAGCAGAAGGACGGAAGGATATGGCTACACCTTC; CDR3: CASRRTEGYGYTF
D: NA; J: TRBJ1-2; V: TRBV2; size: once; DNA: TGTGCCAGCAGTTCAGAAAACTATGGCTACACCTTC; CDR3: CASSSENYGYTF
D: NA; J: TRBJ1-1; V: TRBV5-1; size: NA; DNA: TGCGCCAGCAGCTTGGGCATATCTGCGGGGGACACTGAAGCTTTCTTT; CDR3: CASSLGISAGDTEAFF
D: TRBD2; J: TRBJ2-3; V: TRBV5-5; size: NA; DNA: TGTGCCAGCAGCTCACTAGCGGGGGGGGACACAGATACGCAGTATTTT; CDR3: CASSSLAGGDTDTQYF
D: NA; J: TRBJ1-1; V: TRBV4-2; size: NA; DNA: TGTGCCAGCAGCCAAGATCAGGGCATGAACACTGAAGCTTTCTTT; CDR3: CASSQDQGMNTEAFF
D: NA; J: TRBJ1-1; V: TRBV6-1; size: NA; DNA: TGTGCCAGCAGGGAAGTTCTGAACACTGAAGCTTTCTTT; CDR3: CASREVLNTEAFF